This TCR beta chain was documented in a study of cytomegalovirus exposure and HLA in healthy donors. Study in general: Ancestry clustering placed about four fifths of several hundred genotyped donors in the Caucasian-associated cluster. Notes on the study in general: Researchers reported in a later analysis that a missense DCLRE1C variant was tied to TCR beta V- and J-gene trimming.

As for this clone: Its cognate antigen is unknown.

From germline, CDR1 is LNHDA and CDR2 SQIVND (reference sequence). The CDR3 totals 11 residues. V lost 10 bases and J lost 5; bases outside the gene matches: 5. The study ran its PCR with 60 Vbeta and 13 Jbeta primers. The repertoire was sequenced with immunoSEQ multiplex PCR; TCRdb's copy has only in-frame clones and lacks some. The sample includes approximately 80,000 clones, over 65% seen only once; the top ten take about 15%. This TCR was recovered from a woman aged 35 to 49 in good health and CMV-seropositive. The sequencing sample was made of PBMCs. J is TRBJ2-7 and V is TRBV19, with TRBD1 identical over 7 bases. The chain's CDR3 is CATNRGHEQYF. In DNA form, the CDR3 reads TGTGCCACAAACAGGGGCCACGAGCAGTACTTC.